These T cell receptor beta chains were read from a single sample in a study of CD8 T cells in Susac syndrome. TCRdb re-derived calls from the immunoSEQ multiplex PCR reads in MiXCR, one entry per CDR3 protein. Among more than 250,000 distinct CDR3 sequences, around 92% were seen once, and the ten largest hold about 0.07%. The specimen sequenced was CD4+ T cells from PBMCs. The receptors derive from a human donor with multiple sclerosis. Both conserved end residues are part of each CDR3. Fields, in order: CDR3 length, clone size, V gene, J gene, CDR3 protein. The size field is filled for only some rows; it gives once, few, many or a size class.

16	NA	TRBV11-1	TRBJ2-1	CASSPTVGQPYNEQFF
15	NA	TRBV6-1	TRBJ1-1	CASVRSSVGGPEAFF
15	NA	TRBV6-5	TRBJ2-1	CASSRPNRGYNEQFF
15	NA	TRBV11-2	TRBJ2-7	CASSFGGRPSYEQYF
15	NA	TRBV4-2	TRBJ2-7	CASSAPGTGTSEQYF
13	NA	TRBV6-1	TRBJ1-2	CASSEVGVYGYTF
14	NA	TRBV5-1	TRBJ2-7	CASSLAAPGDEQYF
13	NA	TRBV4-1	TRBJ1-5	CASSNSMDQPQHF
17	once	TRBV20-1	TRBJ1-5	CSARRPPGTAGNQPQHF
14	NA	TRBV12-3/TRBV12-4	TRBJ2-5	CASSLEHQGETQYF
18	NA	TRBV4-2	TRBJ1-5	CASSHPGTAGYSNQPQHF
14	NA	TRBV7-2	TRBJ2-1	CASQLAGGTNEQFF
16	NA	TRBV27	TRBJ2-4	CASSPRLRLAKNIQYF
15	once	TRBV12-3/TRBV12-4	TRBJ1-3	CASTLQALSGNTIYF
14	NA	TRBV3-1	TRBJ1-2	CASSREHGGLGYTF
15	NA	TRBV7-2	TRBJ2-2	CASSLWGGSTGELFF
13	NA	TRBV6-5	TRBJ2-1	CASTRGRNNEQFF
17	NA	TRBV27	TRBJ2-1	CASSLLVRLAENNEQFF
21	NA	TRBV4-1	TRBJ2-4	CASSQDFVGLAIGIAKNIQYF
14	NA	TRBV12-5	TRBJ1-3	CASGPQGGENTIYF
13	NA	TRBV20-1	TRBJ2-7	CSARVPGAVGQYF
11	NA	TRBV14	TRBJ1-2	CASSQNTGYTF
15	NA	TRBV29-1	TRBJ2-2	CSARGASGGTGELFF
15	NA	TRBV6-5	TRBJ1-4	CASSYSPRGNEKLFF
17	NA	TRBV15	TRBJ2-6	CATSRDVRVVGANVLTF
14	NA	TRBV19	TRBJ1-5	CASIRPGIGQPQHF
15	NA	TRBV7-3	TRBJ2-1	CASSPTIAGVHEQFF